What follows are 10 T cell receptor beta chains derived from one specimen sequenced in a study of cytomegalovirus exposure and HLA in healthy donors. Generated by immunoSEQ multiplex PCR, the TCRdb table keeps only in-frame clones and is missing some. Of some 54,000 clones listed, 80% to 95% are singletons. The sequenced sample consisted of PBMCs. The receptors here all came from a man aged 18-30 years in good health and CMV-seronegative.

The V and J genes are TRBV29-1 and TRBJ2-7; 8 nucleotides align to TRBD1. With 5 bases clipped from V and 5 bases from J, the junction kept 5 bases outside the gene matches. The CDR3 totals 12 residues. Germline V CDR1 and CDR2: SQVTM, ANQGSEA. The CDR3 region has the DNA TGCAGCGTTACCGGACAGGGTGACGAGCAGTACTTC. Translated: CSVTGQGDEQYF.

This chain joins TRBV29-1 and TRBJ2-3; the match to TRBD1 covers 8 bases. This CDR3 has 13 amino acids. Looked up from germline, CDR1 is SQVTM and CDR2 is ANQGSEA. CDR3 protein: CSTTGGNTDTQYF. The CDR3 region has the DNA TGCAGTACTACAGGGGGGAACACAGATACGCAGTATTTT.

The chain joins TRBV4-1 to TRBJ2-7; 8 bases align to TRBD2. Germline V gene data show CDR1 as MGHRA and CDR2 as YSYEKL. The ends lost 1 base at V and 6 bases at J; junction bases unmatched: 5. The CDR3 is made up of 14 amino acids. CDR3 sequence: CASSQAGGLSEQYF. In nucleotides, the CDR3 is TGCGCCAGCAGCCAAGCGGGAGGGCTTTCCGAGCAGTACTTC.

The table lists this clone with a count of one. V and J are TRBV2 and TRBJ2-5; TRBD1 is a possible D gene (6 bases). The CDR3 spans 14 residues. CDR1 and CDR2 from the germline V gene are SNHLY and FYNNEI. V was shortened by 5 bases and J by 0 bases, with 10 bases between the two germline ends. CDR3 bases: TGTGCCAGCAGTTTAGGACAGAACCAAGAGACCCAGTACTTC. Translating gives CASSLGQNQETQYF.

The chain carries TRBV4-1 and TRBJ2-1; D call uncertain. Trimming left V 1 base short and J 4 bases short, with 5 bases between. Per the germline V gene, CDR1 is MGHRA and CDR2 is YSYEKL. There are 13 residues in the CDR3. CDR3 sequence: CASSQGQYNEQFF. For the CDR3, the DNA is TGCGCCAGCAGCCAAGGGCAGTACAATGAGCAGTTCTTC.

CDR3 amino acids: CASSLALGTLNTGELFF. CDR3 nucleotide sequence: TGTGCCAGCAGCTTAGCCCTAGGGACATTGAACACCGGGGAGCTGTTTTTT. The chain joins TRBV11-2 to TRBJ2-2, with D maybe TRBD1 (6 bases). CDR1 and CDR2 (germline): SGHAT, FQNNGV. V shed 1 base and J shed 1 base, with 13 bases lying between them. This CDR3 region has 17 residues.

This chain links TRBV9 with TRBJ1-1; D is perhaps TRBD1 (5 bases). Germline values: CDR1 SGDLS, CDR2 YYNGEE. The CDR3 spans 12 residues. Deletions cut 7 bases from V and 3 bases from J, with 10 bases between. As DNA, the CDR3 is TGTGCCAGCGGGGGGGACTACACTGAAGCTTTCTTT. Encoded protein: CASGGDYTEAFF.

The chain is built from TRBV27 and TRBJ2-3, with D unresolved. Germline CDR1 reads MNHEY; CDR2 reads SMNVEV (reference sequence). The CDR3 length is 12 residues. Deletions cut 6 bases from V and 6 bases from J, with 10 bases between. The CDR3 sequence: CASRPTRDTQYF. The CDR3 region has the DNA TGTGCCAGCAGGCCCACCCGGGATACGCAGTATTTT.

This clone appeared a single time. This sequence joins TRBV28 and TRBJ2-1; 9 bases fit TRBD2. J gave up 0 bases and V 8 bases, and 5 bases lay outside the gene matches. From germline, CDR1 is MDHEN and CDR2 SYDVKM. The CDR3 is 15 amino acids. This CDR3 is CASRRGGSSYNEQFF. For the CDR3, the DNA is TGTGCCAGCCGGCGGGGGGGGAGCTCCTACAATGAGCAGTTCTTC.

The CDR3 sequence: CASNFGRGGSGELFF. The CDR3 DNA follows: TGTGCCAGTAACTTTGGAAGGGGGGGGTCCGGGGAGCTGTTTTTT. The chain is built from TRBV19 and TRBJ2-2, with a weak D call TRBD2 (7 bases). This CDR3 has 15 residues. CDR1 and CDR2 (germline): LNHDA, SQIVND (reference sequence). Trimming removed 7 bases at V and 6 bases at J, with 18 bases between. The whole variable domain, filled in from reference TRBV19 and TRBJ2-2, reads DGGITQSPKYLFRKEGQNVTLSCEQNLNHDAMYWYRQDPGQGLRLIYYSQIVNDFQKGDIAEGYSVSREKKESFPLTVTSAQKNPTAFYLCASNFGRGGSGELFFGEGSRLTVL.